This T cell receptor beta chain was obtained from a study of shared clonotypes between healthy human individuals. Findings and caveats of the study: In four donors, around 5% of naive CD4 clonotypes appeared in common. Expectations were that clonotype sharing among donors would be affected by sequencing depth. Incompleteness in sorted-subset sequencing, despite large depth, was shown by rarefaction. Researchers sampled blood only, noting tissue repertoires likely differ.

Per germline, CDR1 MNHEY and CDR2 SVGAGI. The CDR3 runs to 16 residues. Trimming at V came to 3 bases and at J to 0 bases, leaving 5 bases not matched to a gene. Naive-designated CD8 cells lacked CD45RO, were positively enriched for CCR7, and omitted terminally differentiated effector memory CD45RA+ cells. In this sample, this clone turned up once. Its cognate antigen is unknown. The protocol was immunoSEQ multiplex PCR, while the TCRdb copy is restricted to in-frame clones and leaves out a portion. This repertoire shows about 2 million clones, roughly 94% found once; its top ten account for under 1.5%.

The sequenced sample was naive CD8+ T cells sorted from blood. This sequence joins TRBV6-5 and TRBJ2-1; 7 bases match TRBD2. The source of this sequence is a man younger than 30 in good health. CDR3 in DNA: TGTGCCAGCAGTTATACCGGGGGGAGCTCCTACAATGAGCAGTTCTTC. Translated: CASSYTGGSSYNEQFF.